Listed below are T cell receptor beta chains from one sample, sequenced in a study of T-cell reconstitution after alpha-beta-depleted transplantation in children. A single record per CDR3 protein comes from TCRdb applying MiXCR to the PCR reads. This table holds about 870,000 distinct CDR3 sequences, approximately 15% found once. The sample in question was PBMCs, mostly from graft donor cells, obtained 360 days after TCRalphabeta/CD19-depleted stem cell transplant. All receptors come from a male patient between 5 and 17 years old who had a stem cell transplant for acute lymphoblastic leukemia, so the T cells may come from the graft donor. The conserved cysteine and the conserved F or W are not part of the CDR3 here. The D gene is left open where the match is weak.

j_gene | v_gene | d_gene | CDR3aa
TRBJ2-1 | TRBV5-1 | NA | ASSLQSNEQF
TRBJ2-1 | TRBV20-1 | NA | SANHLSGAIYNEQF
TRBJ1-2 | TRBV10-3 | NA | AIRRVAGDYGYT
TRBJ2-1 | TRBV7-9 | TRBD2 | ASSLFLAGDNEQF
TRBJ1-2 | TRBV3-1 | NA | ASSQGAHGYT
TRBJ2-7 | TRBV7-9 | NA | ASSRGPIDYEQY
TRBJ2-3 | TRBV18 | NA | ASSPLSGRSLTDTQY
TRBJ2-3 | TRBV7-2 | TRBD2 | ASSLALAGGITDTQY
TRBJ2-5 | TRBV30 | TRBD2 | AWKVAGSSGTQY
TRBJ2-6 | TRBV20-1 | NA | SARVVPGANVLT
TRBJ2-3 | TRBV3-1 | TRBD1 | ASSEPGQGDSTDTQY
TRBJ2-1 | TRBV24-1 | NA | ATSDSPGRVPGEQF
TRBJ1-2 | TRBV7-3 | NA | ASSPGAGLGYT
TRBJ2-2 | TRBV5-1 | TRBD2 | ASTSRGPAGGANTGELF
TRBJ1-1 | TRBV20-1 | NA | SASLDPLPNTEAF
TRBJ2-3 | TRBV20-1 | NA | SARKASTDTQY
TRBJ2-1 | TRBV5-1 | TRBD2 | ASSSGGLAPLYHSYNEQF
TRBJ2-7 | TRBV3-1 | TRBD1 | ASSQDIGRQGRHEQY
TRBJ1-1 | TRBV29-1 | NA | SVVADLGLAF
TRBJ2-2 | TRBV5-1 | NA | ASSSREVVGELF
TRBJ2-3 | TRBV12-3/TRBV12-4 | TRBD2 | ASSLTKGTSVGLTDTQY
TRBJ1-2 | TRBV29-1 | NA | SVEGRGGYT
TRBJ2-5 | TRBV24-1 | NA | ATSDRAQETQY
TRBJ1-2 | TRBV3-1 | NA | ASSRLQQYYGYT
TRBJ2-1 | TRBV25-1 | TRBD2 | ASSGGWLAGYNEQF
TRBJ2-2 | TRBV7-9 | TRBD1 | ASSSTGANTGELF
TRBJ2-1 | TRBV7-6 | TRBD2 | ASSLPPGLAGVFGLSEQF
TRBJ2-7 | TRBV5-1 | NA | ASSLEGRARSYEQY
TRBJ2-5 | TRBV5-1 | NA | ASSLLWQETQY
TRBJ2-3 | TRBV5-1 | TRBD2 | ASSPSAGGTDTQY
TRBJ2-5 | TRBV9 | NA | ASSPRSRETQY
TRBJ1-1 | TRBV5-1 | TRBD1 | ASSRGQGITEAF
TRBJ2-7 | TRBV13 | TRBD1 | ASSLVLLTGSYEQY
TRBJ1-2 | TRBV12-3/TRBV12-4 | NA | ASSLGQVYYGYT
TRBJ2-7 | TRBV5-1 | NA | ASSLLSLGYEQY
TRBJ2-7 | TRBV5-1 | TRBD1 | ASSWGQGNEQY
TRBJ2-2 | TRBV11-2 | TRBD2 | ASSLNPPGTSGPKNTGELF
TRBJ2-1 | TRBV19 | TRBD2 | ASSIVGRVNEQF
TRBJ2-1 | TRBV11-2 | TRBD2 | ASSLVASGRSSYNEQF
TRBJ2-1 | TRBV28 | NA | ASSLGRVPSYNEQF
TRBJ2-3 | TRBV10-3 | NA | ASGGVTGGSTDTQY
TRBJ2-1 | TRBV4-1 | TRBD2 | ASSRGFSGTSARNEQF
TRBJ2-5 | TRBV27 | NA | ASSLSGHLKETQY
TRBJ2-1 | TRBV7-8 | TRBD2 | ASSYSGTRGYNEQF
TRBJ2-3 | TRBV12-3/TRBV12-4 | TRBD2 | ASSVRTSGRTDTQY
TRBJ2-3 | TRBV5-1 | NA | ASSLERDTDTQY
TRBJ2-3 | TRBV24-1 | NA | ATSDRGGSTDTQY
TRBJ2-3 | TRBV29-1 | NA | SVDGIMAGGGTDTQY
TRBJ2-2 | TRBV5-1 | TRBD1 | ASSLLRDRDTGELF
TRBJ2-5 | TRBV12-3/TRBV12-4 | TRBD2 | ASSLEISGRGETQY
TRBJ2-7 | TRBV10-3 | TRBD2 | AISASTSASYEQY
TRBJ2-1 | TRBV7-9 | NA | ASSSGAASYNEQF
TRBJ1-2 | TRBV27 | NA | ASAPGAPYGYT
TRBJ2-3 | TRBV20-1 | NA | SASGTALTRIGTDTQY
TRBJ2-7 | TRBV5-1 | TRBD1 | ASSLLTDRDYEQY
TRBJ2-3 | TRBV15 | NA | ATSRVRTDTQY
TRBJ2-1 | TRBV11-2 | NA | ASSPPRFYYNEQF
TRBJ2-1 | TRBV7-2 | NA | ASSFQRSSYNEQF